This T cell receptor (beta chain) was captured in a study of identical twins (dated by TCRdb to about 2016). Some background on the complete study: To test whether fetal clonotypes persist, the study used deep sequencing on TCR alpha and beta repertoires from monozygotic twins, unrelated adults of various ages, and cord blood. Replicate twin experiments were performed at different times using different library preparation protocols to rule out contamination.

Points the paper makes about the study in general: Recombination models systematically underestimated out-of-frame TCR alpha sharing in monozygotic twins but agreed with sharing between unrelated individuals. Because the same donors could not be followed over many years, conclusions were based on cross-sectional statistical analysis. Compared with coincidental sharing between unrelated individuals, out-of-frame TCR alpha sequences shared between twins showed an excess of sequences with low generation probability. The excess sharing between twins in beta out-of-frame sequences was weaker because fewer shared sequences reduced the signal-to-noise ratio. Invariant T cells such as MAIT and iNKT could partly confound zero-insertion analyses, though diverse VJ usage argued against this for most clonotypes. Fewer insertions were carried by abundant cord blood beta clonotypes; a weaker similar trend was observed in young adult naive repertoires, while no such trend was observed in memory repertoires.

The protocol used for the library was 5' RACE. Sequenced using an Illumina HiSeq 2000. A universal primer binding site was added through template switching, and the final cDNA carried a unique molecular identifier so that TCR cDNA molecules could be counted accurately. First-strand cDNA for TCR alpha and beta chains was synthesized from specific primers in the conserved constant-segment region. To control for contamination, every cDNA library carried two barcodes: a SMART-Mk sample barcode plus Illumina barcodes. TruSeq adapter sequences and Illumina sample barcodes were added in two successive PCR steps. The TCR alpha and beta cDNA libraries were sequenced on the Illumina HiSeq platform using custom primers. The study's processing was this. MiGEC was used to process raw reads and extract unique molecular identifiers, and MiXCR was used to find CDR3 positions. For each individual, recombination models were inferred using an EM algorithm with the repgenHMM and IGoR tools. Shared clonotype analysis was performed with the tcR package in R, normalizing sharing by the product of cloneset sizes. To study raw recombination free of thymic and clonal selection effects, out-of-frame nonproductive sequences were analyzed. The public reads were quality trimmed at Q25 with fastp and then assembled into clones with MiXCR by TCRdb, keeping productive beta chains. Identical CDR3 protein sequences are pooled into one entry, listed with their most common genes and DNA. The V and J calls reflect TCRdb's pipeline rather than the authors' work. This sample comprises 1.5 million or so distinct CDR3 sequences, about 31% of them detected only once. Of the sample, about 0.27% is held by the ten largest clones.

Between the V and J ends, shortened by 6 bases and 0 bases respectively, the junction contains 12 bases. From the cysteine through the phenylalanine, the CDR3 covers 14 amino acids. The sequence is cut down to CDR3 DNA, 42 bases in frame from base 1. From the germline V gene (reference sequence), CDR1 is DFQATT and CDR2 is SNEGSKA. Every donor in the study was a healthy Caucasian. This clonotype has only one observation. Its cognate antigen has yet to be identified. No clone much larger than this one lies a single base away; base qualities are absent. The sample consisted of cord blood. The chain employs TRBV20-1 and TRBJ2-4; a weak D assignment points to TRBD1 (5 bases agree). The receptor was isolated from a newborn girl in good health. The CDR3 protein: CSATVPLAKNIQYF. Read as DNA, the sequence is TGCAGTGCGACAGTTCCCTTAGCCAAAAACATTCAGTACTTC.